Listed below are T cell receptor beta chains from one sample, sequenced in a study of cytomegalovirus exposure and HLA in healthy donors. TCRdb's table, derived via immunoSEQ multiplex PCR, lists solely in-frame clones and lacks some. The data hold 70,000 to 95,000 clones, with around two thirds observed a single time. The sample taken for sequencing was PBMCs. These receptors were collected from a woman in her twenties or thirties in good health and CMV-seropositive. Both conserved end residues are trimmed from each CDR3. The D gene is left open where the match is weak. Clone size is given for some rows only: seen once, a few or many times, or a class if the clone is expanded.

clone_size j_call v_call d_call cdr3_aa
NA TRBJ2-7 TRBV7-2 TRBD1 ASSSPGQGAYEQY
few TRBJ2-3 TRBV7-3 NA ASSLYSTSTDTQY
NA TRBJ1-1 TRBV21-1 NA ASSKAPRTANTEAF
few TRBJ2-3 TRBV7-2 NA ASSSSLADTQY
few TRBJ2-1 TRBV27 NA ASSLSKGGAFEQF
NA TRBJ2-1 TRBV28 TRBD1 ASRPTPGQSSQGPSSLNNEQF
few TRBJ1-2 TRBV5-1 NA ASSLQGGRMGYP
NA TRBJ2-7 TRBV30 TRBD1 AWSRGTGSPYEQY
NA NA TRBV27 TRBD1 ASSFPGTGNEQY
NA TRBJ2-7 TRBV4-1 TRBD2 ASSQAQRGSYEQY
NA TRBJ2-3 TRBV9 TRBD2 ASSGSGGEFVQY
NA TRBJ1-4 TRBV18 TRBD1 ASSPLGTGTTNEKLF
NA TRBJ1-6 TRBV4-1 NA ASSQDWQGTQYNSPPH
few TRBJ1-2 TRBV5-4 NA ASSLGLGGDYGYT
NA TRBJ2-1 TRBV4-2 TRBD2 ASSQDPRGGAYEQF
NA TRBJ2-1 TRBV1 NA TSSRYPRGEQF
NA TRBJ2-3 TRBV6-1 TRBD1 ASSPGQGATDTQY
NA TRBJ2-7 TRBV6-4 TRBD1 ASSPGTGGGYEQY
NA TRBJ2-7 TRBV5-6 NA ASSLTGISYEQY
NA TRBJ2-7 TRBV18 TRBD1 ASSPRTGEYEQY
NA TRBJ1-1 TRBV6-1 TRBD1 ASIRTGGVDTEAF
few TRBJ1-2 TRBV4-1 TRBD1 ASSQDDRANYGYT
NA TRBJ2-7 TRBV5-8 NA ASRFTGEYEQY
NA TRBJ2-3 TRBV7-8 NA ASSKGVTLINTDTQY
few TRBJ2-7 TRBV29-1 TRBD1 SVPGQAPYEQY
few TRBJ2-5 TRBV19 TRBD2 ASSSGWETQY